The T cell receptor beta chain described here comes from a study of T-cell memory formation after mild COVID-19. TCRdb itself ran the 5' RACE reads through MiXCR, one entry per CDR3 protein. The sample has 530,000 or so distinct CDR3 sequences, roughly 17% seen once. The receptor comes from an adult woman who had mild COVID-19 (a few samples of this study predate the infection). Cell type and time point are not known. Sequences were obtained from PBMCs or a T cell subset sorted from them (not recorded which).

The CDR3 loop is CSVATSARNIQYF. CDR3 bases: TGCAGCGTTGCAACTAGCGCACGAAACATTCAGTACTTC. V usage is TRBV29-1 and J usage is TRBJ2-4; TRBD2 aligns across 7 bases. Trimming took 4 bases from V and 6 from J; bases not matched to a gene: 6. CDR1 and CDR2 (germline): SQVTM, ANQGSEA. The CDR3 spans 13 residues.